This T cell receptor (beta chain) is from a study of T cell responses to AZD1222 COVID-19 vaccine. Study details: Whether given at about 4 or about 12 weeks, second doses were pooled. General observations from the study: Donors, mostly white British, included more females; clonal diversity was possibly underestimated. No day 14 peak samples; only post-peak repertoires were characterized.

Sequencing used immunoSEQ multiplex PCR; TCRdb keeps in-frame clones, though not all of them. Of roughly 120,000 clones in the sample, about 90% were seen once. On this clone: The antigen is undetermined.

Germline V CDR1 and CDR2: SGHRS, YFSETQ. Trimming took 5 bases from V and 2 from J, leaving 13 bases between them. The CDR3 spans 14 residues. The receptor was derived from an adult in good health. Material: peripheral blood, obtained on day 0 of AZD1222 vaccination. The rearrangement uses TRBV5-1 and TRBJ2-5; unclear D gene. CDR3 sequence: CASRRTELQETQYF. CDR3 DNA sequence: TGCGCCAGCAGACGCACAGAACTTCAAGAGACCCAGTACTTC.